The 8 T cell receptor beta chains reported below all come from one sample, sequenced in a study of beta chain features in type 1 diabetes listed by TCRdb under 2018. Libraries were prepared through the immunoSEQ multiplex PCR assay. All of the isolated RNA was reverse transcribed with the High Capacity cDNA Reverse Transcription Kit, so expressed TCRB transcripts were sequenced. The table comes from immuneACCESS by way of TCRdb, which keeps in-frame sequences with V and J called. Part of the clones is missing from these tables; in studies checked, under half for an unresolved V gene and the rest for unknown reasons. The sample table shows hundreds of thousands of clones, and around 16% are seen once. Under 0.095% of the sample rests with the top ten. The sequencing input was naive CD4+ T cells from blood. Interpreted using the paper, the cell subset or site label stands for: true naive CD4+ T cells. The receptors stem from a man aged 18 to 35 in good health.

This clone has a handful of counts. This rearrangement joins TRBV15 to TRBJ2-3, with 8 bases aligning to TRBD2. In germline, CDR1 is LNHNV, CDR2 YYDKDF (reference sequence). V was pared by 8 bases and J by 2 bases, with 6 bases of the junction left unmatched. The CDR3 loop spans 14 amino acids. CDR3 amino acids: CATLPGGFTDTQYF. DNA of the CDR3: TGTGCCACCCTTCCGGGGGGGTTCACAGATACGCAGTATTTT.

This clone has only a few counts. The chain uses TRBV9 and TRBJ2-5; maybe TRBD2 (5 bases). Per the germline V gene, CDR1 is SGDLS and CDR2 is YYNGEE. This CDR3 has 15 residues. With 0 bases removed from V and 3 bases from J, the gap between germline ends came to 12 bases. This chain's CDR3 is CASSVAGEREETQYF. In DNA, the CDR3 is TGTGCCAGCAGCGTAGCTGGGGAGAGGGAAGAGACCCAGTACTTC.

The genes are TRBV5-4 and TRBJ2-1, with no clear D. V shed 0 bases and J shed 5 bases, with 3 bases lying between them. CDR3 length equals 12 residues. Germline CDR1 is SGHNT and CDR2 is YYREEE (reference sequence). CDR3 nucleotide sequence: TGTGCCAGCAGCTTGGAAAACAATGAGCAGTTCTTC. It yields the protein CASSLENNEQFF.

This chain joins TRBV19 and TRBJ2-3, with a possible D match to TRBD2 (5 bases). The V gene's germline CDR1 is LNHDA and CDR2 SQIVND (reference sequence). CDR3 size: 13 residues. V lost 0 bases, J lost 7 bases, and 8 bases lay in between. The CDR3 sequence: CASSIEPGNTQYF. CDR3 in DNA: TGTGCCAGTAGTATAGAACCGGGGAATACGCAGTATTTT.

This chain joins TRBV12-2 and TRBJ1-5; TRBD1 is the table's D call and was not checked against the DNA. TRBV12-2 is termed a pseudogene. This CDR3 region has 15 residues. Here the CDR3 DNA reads TGTGCAAGTCGCATAGGGACAGTTAGCAATCAGCCCCAGCATTTT. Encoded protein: CASRIGTVSNQPQHF.

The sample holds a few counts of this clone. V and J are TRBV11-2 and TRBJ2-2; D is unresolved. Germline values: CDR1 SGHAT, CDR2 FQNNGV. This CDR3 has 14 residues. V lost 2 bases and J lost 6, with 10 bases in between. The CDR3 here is CASSLNLPPGELFF. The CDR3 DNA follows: TGTGCCAGCAGCTTAAATTTGCCTCCCGGGGAGCTGTTTTTT.

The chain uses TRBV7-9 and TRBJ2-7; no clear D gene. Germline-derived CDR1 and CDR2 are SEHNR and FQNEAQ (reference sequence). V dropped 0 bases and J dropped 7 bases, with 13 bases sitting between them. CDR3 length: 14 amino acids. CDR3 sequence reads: CASSLAVATAEQYF. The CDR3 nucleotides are TGTGCCAGCAGCTTAGCCGTGGCTACGGCTGAGCAGTACTTC.

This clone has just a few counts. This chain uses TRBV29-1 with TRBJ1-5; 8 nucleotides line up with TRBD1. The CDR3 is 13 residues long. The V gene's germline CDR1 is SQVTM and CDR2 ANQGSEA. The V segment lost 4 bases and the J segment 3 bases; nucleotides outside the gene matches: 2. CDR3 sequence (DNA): TGCAGCGTTGCCAGGGGGCCCAATCAGCCCCAGCATTTT. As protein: CSVARGPNQPQHF. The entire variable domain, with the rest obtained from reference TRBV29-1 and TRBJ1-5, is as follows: SAVISQKPSRDICQRGTSLTIQCQVDSQVTMMFWYRQQPGQSLTLIATANQGSEATYESGFVIDKFPISRPNLTFSTLTVSNMSPEDSSIYLCSVARGPNQPQHFGDGTRLSIL.